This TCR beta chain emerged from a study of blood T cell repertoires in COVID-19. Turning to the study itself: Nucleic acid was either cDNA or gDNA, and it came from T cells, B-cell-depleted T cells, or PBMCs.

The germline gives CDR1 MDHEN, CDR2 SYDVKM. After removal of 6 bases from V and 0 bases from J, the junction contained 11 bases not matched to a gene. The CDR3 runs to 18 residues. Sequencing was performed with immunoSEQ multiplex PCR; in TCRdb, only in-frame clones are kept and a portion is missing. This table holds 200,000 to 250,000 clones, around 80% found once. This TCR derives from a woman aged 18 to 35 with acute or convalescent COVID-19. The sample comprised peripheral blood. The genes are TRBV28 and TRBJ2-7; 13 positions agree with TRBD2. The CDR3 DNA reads TGTGCCAGCAGCCCTACTAGCGGGAGGGACCGAAGCTCCTACGAGCAGTACTTC. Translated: CASSPTSGRDRSSYEQYF.